A selection of T cell receptor beta chains follows, all from one sample in a study of blood T cell repertoires in COVID-19. Profiling relied on immunoSEQ multiplex PCR, and the TCRdb table lists in-frame clones only, not all of them. The data contain approximately 68,000 clones, 80% to 90% of them singletons. The sequenced material came from peripheral blood. Receptor source: a man in his fifties or sixties with active COVID-19. Each CDR3 is given with its conserved first and last residue. The D gene is left open where the match is weak. Only part of the rows carry a size: once, few, many, or a class if the clone is expanded.

16	.	TRBV5-1	TRBD2	TRBJ2-7	CASSWTRLAGGYEQYF	TGCGCCAGCAGCTGGACCCGACTAGCGGGAGGCTACGAGCAGTACTTC
13	.	TRBV28	.	TRBJ2-3	CASSFQGTDTQYF	TGTGCCAGCAGTTTTCAGGGGACAGATACGCAGTATTTT
16	.	TRBV24-1	TRBD1	TRBJ1-2	CATSDHTGGSNYGYTF	TGTGCCACCAGTGATCATACAGGGGGAAGCAACTATGGCTACACCTTC
13	.	TRBV5-6	.	TRBJ1-2	CASSLVEAYGYTF	TGTGCCAGCAGCTTGGTAGAGGCCTATGGCTACACCTTC
13	.	TRBV3-1/TRBV3-2	.	TRBJ2-7	CASSPPGLRLQYF	TGTGCCAGCAGCCCTCCGGGGTTACGACTACAGTACTTC
13	.	TRBV5-1	TRBD1	TRBJ1-2	CASSKTGSGGYTF	TGCGCCAGCAGCAAGACAGGGTCGGGAGGCTACACCTTC
14	.	TRBV5-8	TRBD1	TRBJ2-7	CASTPRDRAHEQYF	TGTGCCAGCACCCCCCGGGACAGGGCCCACGAGCAGTACTTC
15	.	TRBV14	TRBD1	TRBJ1-2	CASSQAGTGGFGYTF	TGTGCCAGCAGCCAAGCCGGGACAGGGGGCTTTGGCTACACCTTC
13	.	TRBV9	.	TRBJ2-3	CASSVGLADTQYF	TGTGCCAGCAGCGTAGGGTTAGCGGATACGCAGTATTTT
18	.	TRBV23-1	TRBD1	TRBJ2-7	CASSQSGSPGQGHYEQYF	TGCGCCAGCAGTCAATCGGGTTCACCGGGACAGGGACACTACGAGCAGTACTTC
14	.	TRBV7-3	TRBD1	TRBJ1-2	CASSSQRTGGGYTF	TGTGCCAGCAGCTCTCAAAGGACAGGAGGAGGCTACACCTTC
16	.	TRBV5-5	TRBD1	TRBJ1-4	CASSFIPQGSNEKLFF	TGTGCCAGCAGCTTTATTCCACAGGGGTCTAATGAAAAACTGTTTTTT
15	.	TRBV5-5	.	TRBJ1-6	CASSLALVTNSPLHF	TGTGCCAGCAGCTTGGCCTTAGTAACTAATTCACCCCTCCACTTT
18	.	TRBV24-1	TRBD2	TRBJ2-2	CATSDLETSGRNTGELFF	TGTGCCACCAGTGATTTAGAGACTAGCGGGAGGAACACCGGGGAGCTGTTTTTT
17	.	TRBV6-2/TRBV6-3	.	TRBJ1-5	CASSYSPGHTRDQPQHF	TGTGCCAGCAGTTACTCGCCGGGACATACTAGGGATCAGCCCCAGCATTTT
14	.	TRBV5-1	TRBD2	TRBJ2-1	CASRRLAGENEQFF	TGCGCCAGCAGAAGACTAGCGGGAGAAAATGAGCAGTTCTTC
17	once	TRBV5-1	TRBD2	TRBJ2-1	CASSLALAGGLDNEQFF	TGCGCCAGCAGCTTGGCGCTAGCGGGGGGTTTAGACAATGAGCAGTTCTTC
14	.	TRBV6-5	TRBD1	TRBJ1-5	CASNPGQGNQPQHF	TGTGCCAGCAACCCGGGACAGGGGAATCAGCCCCAGCATTTT
16	.	TRBV5-8	TRBD1	TRBJ2-2	CARVTGPRANTGELFF	TGTGCCAGAGTGACAGGGCCCCGCGCGAACACCGGGGAGCTGTTTTTT
12	.	TRBV11-2	.	TRBJ1-1	CASSFFGLPPFF	TGTGCCAGCAGCTTTTTCGGACTCCCACCTTTCTTT
14	.	TRBV15	.	TRBJ1-2	CATSRDRGVGGYTF	TGTGCCACCAGCAGAGACAGGGGAGTGGGAGGCTACACCTTC
12	.	TRBV11-2	.	TRBJ1-3	CASRTLGNTIYF	TGTGCCAGCAGGACTTTGGGAAACACCATATATTTT
16	.	TRBV28	TRBD2	TRBJ2-3	CASSFTASGVLDTQYF	TGTGCCAGCAGTTTCACCGCTAGCGGGGTCCTGGATACGCAGTATTTT
14	.	TRBV7-8	.	TRBJ1-6	CASSPGSYNSPLHF	TGTGCCAGCAGCCCCGGGTCCTATAATTCACCCCTCCACTTT
13	.	TRBV29-1	.	TRBJ1-2	CSVEEASHYGYTF	TGCAGCGTTGAGGAGGCCTCCCACTATGGCTACACCTTC
14	.	TRBV5-6	.	TRBJ2-7	CASSFGRGAYEQYF	TGTGCCAGCAGCTTTGGCAGGGGCGCCTACGAGCAGTACTTC